What follows are 10 T cell receptor beta chains derived from one specimen sequenced in a study of T-cell reconstitution after alpha-beta-depleted transplantation in children. This sample's TCRbeta library carried unique molecular identifier barcodes. TCRdb redid the calling of the PCR reads with MiXCR, one entry per CDR3 protein. The sample has roughly 500,000 distinct CDR3 sequences, 10% seen once. The material sequenced was PBMCs, taken before TCRalphabeta/CD19-depleted stem cell transplant. All receptors come from a child aged 2 to 15 with inherited bone marrow failure, due to receive a stem cell transplant.

V and J are TRBV2 and TRBJ1-6, with TRBD1 matching over 12 bases. V lost 10 bases and J lost 10; bases outside the gene matches: 5. The CDR3 loop spans 13 amino acids. CDR1 SNHLY and CDR2 FYNNEI come from the germline V gene. CDR3 coding DNA: TGTGCCAACCGGGACAGGGGGCACTCACCCCTCCACTTT. It specifies CANRDRGHSPLHF.

V gene TRBV6-2 or TRBV6-3 combines with J gene TRBJ2-6; D ambiguous. CDR1 and CDR2 (germline): MNHEY, SVGEGT. The CDR3 length is 15 residues. Trimming took 2 bases from V and 0 from J, leaving 5 bases between them. The DNA for the CDR3 is TGTGCCAGCAGTTACATGGCCTCTGGGGCCAACGTCCTGACTTTC. Translating gives CASSYMASGANVLTF.

This clonotype was seen repeatedly, ten times or more. The CDR3 region is CASSLSDRYYNEQFF. The CDR3 DNA reads as TGTGCCAGCAGTTTATCAGACAGGTATTACAATGAGCAGTTCTTC. The chain employs TRBV27 and TRBJ2-1; D possibly corresponds to TRBD1 (6 bases). Between the trimmed V and J ends, which lost 0 bases and 4 bases, there was a span of 10 bases. Germline V CDR1 and CDR2: MNHEY, SMNVEV (reference sequence). The CDR3 length is 15 residues.

In its sample, this clonotype was seen many times. This chain connects TRBV12-3 or TRBV12-4 to TRBJ2-7; TRBD1 matches 7 bases. J lost 2 bases, V lost 5 bases, and 9 bases had no gene match. The CDR3 spans 15 residues. Here the CDR3 reads CASSHTGTVPYEQYF. As DNA, the CDR3 is TGTGCCAGCAGTCATACCGGGACAGTCCCCTACGAGCAGTACTTC.

This clonotype has more than one count but fewer than ten. The chain employs TRBV4-3 and TRBJ2-1, with 7 bases lining up with TRBD1. Germline CDR1 LGHNA, CDR2 YSLEER. The CDR3 covers 17 residues. Trimming at V came to 2 bases and at J to 3 bases, leaving 10 bases not matched to a gene. The CDR3 coding sequence is TGCGCCAGCAGCCAAAACCCGGACAGGACCAGCTACAATGAGCAGTTCTTC. Translated, it gives CASSQNPDRTSYNEQFF.

This clonotype has a handful of counts. This chain uses TRBV7-2 with TRBJ2-7, with 7 bases aligning to TRBD2. The CDR3 extends over 16 amino acids. CDR1 and CDR2 from the germline V gene are SGHTA and FQGNSA. The trim removed 0 bases at V and 4 bases at J, leaving 9 bases unmatched. CDR3 loop: CASSLASGGSRYEQYF. The CDR3 coding sequence is TGTGCCAGCAGCTTAGCGTCGGGCGGGAGTAGGTACGAGCAGTACTTC.

This clonotype was seen ten or more times. The chain employs TRBV12-3 or TRBV12-4 and TRBJ2-2, with D hard to call. V was pared by 4 bases and J by 6 bases, with 12 bases between. CDR3 length equals 14 residues. The CDR3 protein is CASSSGPLSGELFF. The CDR3 nucleotides read TGTGCCAGCAGTTCCGGGCCGTTGTCCGGGGAGCTGTTTTTT.

This clonotype was seen repeatedly, ten times or more. V gene TRBV9 combines with J gene TRBJ1-1, with TRBD1 identical over 9 bases. The V and J ends lost 4 bases and 10 bases, in that order; junction bases with no gene match: 11. CDR1 and CDR2 (germline): SGDLS, YYNGEE. The CDR3 consists of 14 residues. The CDR3 nucleotides are TGTGCCAGCAGCACGGGACAGGGCGGGACAGGAGCTTTCTTT. Residues: CASSTGQGGTGAFF.

There are many counts of this clonotype. The gene calls are TRBV19 and TRBJ2-7; D gene uncertain. CDR3 length: 11 amino acids. V lost 9 bases and J 7 bases, leaving 13 bases between the germline ends. Germline CDR1 is LNHDA and CDR2 is SQIVND (reference sequence). CDR3 coding DNA: TGTGCCAGCCGCCCGTTAGGAGAGCAGTACTTC. Residues: CASRPLGEQYF.

In this sample, this clonotype turned up a few times. The chain combines TRBV11-2 with TRBJ1-1; the D gene is possibly TRBD1 (6 bases). V was shortened by 5 bases and J by 11 bases, with 12 bases between the two germline ends. The germline CDR1 and CDR2 sequences are SGHAT and FQNNGV. The CDR3 is made up of 11 amino acids. The CDR3 protein is CASSQGLGAFF. The CDR3 DNA reads TGTGCCAGCAGCCAGGGGTTGGGGGCTTTCTTT.